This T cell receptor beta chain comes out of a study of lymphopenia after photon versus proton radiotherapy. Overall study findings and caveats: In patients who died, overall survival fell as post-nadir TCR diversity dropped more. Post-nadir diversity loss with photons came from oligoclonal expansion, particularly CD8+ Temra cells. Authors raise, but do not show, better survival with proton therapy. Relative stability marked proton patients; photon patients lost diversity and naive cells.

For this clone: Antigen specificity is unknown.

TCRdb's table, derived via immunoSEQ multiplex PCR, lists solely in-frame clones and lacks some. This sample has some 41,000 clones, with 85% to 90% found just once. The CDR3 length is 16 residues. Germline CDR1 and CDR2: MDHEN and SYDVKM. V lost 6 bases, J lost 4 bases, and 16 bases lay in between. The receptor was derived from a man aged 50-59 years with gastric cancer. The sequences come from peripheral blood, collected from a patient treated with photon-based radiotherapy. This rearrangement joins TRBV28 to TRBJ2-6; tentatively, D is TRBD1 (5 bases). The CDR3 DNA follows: TGTGCCAGCAGATCCGAAGGGGTACGCGGGGCCAACGTCCTGACTTTC. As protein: CASRSEGVRGANVLTF.